The text below deals with one TCR beta chain. The target of this receptor is not known. Base-call qualities are not available, and no considerably larger clone is one nucleotide away. The source of the sample is a study of PD-1 blockade in classical Hodgkin lymphoma (dated by TCRdb to between 2020 and 2021). Context from the whole study: Nivolumab dosing was 3 mg/kg intravenously every 2 weeks, continuing until either disease progression or unacceptable toxicity. The study used TCR beta sequencing and CyTOF to define a peripheral blood immune signature of response to PD-1 blockade in classical Hodgkin lymphoma.

The Qiagen DNeasy kit was used to extract genomic DNA both from unsorted PBMCs and from the negatively selected CD4+ and CD8+ fractions. TCR beta CDR3 regions were subjected to amplification by immunoSEQ multiplex PCR with primers that anneal to V and J segments. A synthetic immune receptor repertoire was used to minimize amplification bias, and remaining bias was computationally removed after sequencing. The published analysis was carried out like this. Repertoire diversity was quantified as the Shannon entropy index using custom Python scripts. The unsorted, CD4+ and CD8+ repertoires were each analyzed separately, with the exception of combined analyses, where CD4+ and CD8+ sequences were merged in silico. A clone was considered expanded if an increase in frequency of at least 2-fold after treatment relative to C1D1 was found, and a pseudocount of 0.5 was applied to clones undetected at baseline. Clones with 0 or 1 copy at C1D1 were classified as singleton clones, and clones with 2 or more copies were classified as non-singleton clones. Clones expanded in unsorted samples were assigned a CD4+, CD8+ or unknown annotation through matching of protein sequences in sorted samples from the same patient. Wilcoxon tests on paired samples were used to test changes in diversity from C1D1 to C4D1. TCRdb carries this immuneACCESS record with in-frame sequences only. Its versions omit some clonotypes, under half of them owing to an unresolved V gene in the studies checked, with the rest unexplained. Clonal size and the V and J genes are those of that table, whereas D and trimming came from the DNA. The sample contains 98,000 or so clones, 80% to 90% of them found a single time. Of the sample, nearly 20% falls within the top ten clones.

What this sample's time point label stands for: cycle 2 day 1 (C2D1) of nivolumab. Every trial patient had relapsed following autologous stem cell transplantation, and prior brentuximab vedotin exposure was what differed among cohorts A, B and C. The trial cohort included fewer than 60 patients with relapsed/refractory classical Hodgkin lymphoma, and each patient had a best overall response of complete response, partial response or progressive disease. Single-agent nivolumab was administered to trial patients in the multi-cohort phase II CheckMate 205 trial. An independent review committee assessed best overall response by applying the 2007 International Working Group response criteria. Trial PBMCs were collected immediately before nivolumab initiation (C1D1) and during therapy at cycle 2 day 1 and cycle 4 day 1. Peripheral blood was collected in 8 mL Vacutainer Cell Preparation Tubes, from which PBMCs were isolated by centrifugation and then cryopreserved.

General study outcomes and caveats: Trial patients with a complete response had baseline diversity similar to that of newly diagnosed patients, while partial responders and progressors had significantly lower diversity. Baseline TCR diversity was reported to be lower in newly diagnosed patients than in healthy donors, and even lower in relapsed/refractory patients. Patients starting nivolumab less than 1 year after ASCT had lower diversity and were excluded from later analyses to avoid confounding by immune reconstitution. A significant rise by C4D1 was seen in CD4+ but not CD8+ TCR diversity (p=0.0027 vs p=0.16), with the rise being most apparent in complete responders (p=0.02). The study was restricted to a single clinical trial cohort, and the causes of repertoire differences, possibly disease activity or prior therapy, were left undefined.

CDR1 and CDR2 (MDHEN, SYDVKM) derive from the germline V gene. Inclusive of the bounding cysteine and phenylalanine, the CDR3 is 12 residues long. Only CDR3 DNA remains: 36 bases, in frame from the first base. V loses 10 bases of germline sequence and J loses 0 bases, and the interval between the two ends is 10 bases. The chain employs TRBV28 and TRBJ2-7; TRBD2 is possibly the D segment (6 matching bases). The TCR comes from a human donor with classical Hodgkin lymphoma. This material consisted of peripheral blood mononuclear cells (PBMCs), taken before the second cycle of nivolumab. The CDR3 sequence is CATKTSSYEQYF. The nucleotides read TGTGCCACCAAGACTAGCTCCTACGAGCAGTACTTC.